The 15 T cell receptor beta chains below come from one sample, sequenced in a study of CXCR3-negative and CXCR3-positive naive CD8 T cells. The authors made the TRB cDNA libraries by 5' RACE using UMI labels. TCRdb re-called the 5' RACE reads and shows each CDR3 protein once, DNA omitted. In all, the sample yields some 50,000 distinct CDR3 sequences. The sample taken for sequencing was naive CXCR3- CD8+ T cells from blood. Documented subset: CD45RO-CCR7+CD27+CD95- naive CD8+ T cells lacking CXCR3 (TNR3-). These receptors were taken from a human donor in good health. Some clones in this sample may be carry-over from other donors' samples.

This chain joins TRBV29-1 and TRBJ2-3; TCRdb calls TRBD2, which cannot be checked without DNA. Germline V gives CDR1 SQVTM, CDR2 ANQGSEA. The CDR3 extends over 16 amino acids. The CDR3 sequence: CSVEDPTAGYSDTQYF.

The chain employs TRBV7-8 and TRBJ2-7; TCRdb lists TRBD2, though no DNA is available to test this call. The CDR3 is made up of 14 amino acids. Germline V CDR1 and CDR2: SGHVS, FQNEAQ. CDR3 amino acids: CASSTTSDPYEQYF.

This sequence joins TRBV28 and TRBJ1-2; the TCRdb call, TRBD1, lacks DNA for checking. The CDR3 loop spans 13 amino acids. Germline CDR1 and CDR2: MDHEN and SYDVKM. CDR3: CASSQTGTSGYTF.

This chain links TRBV28 with TRBJ2-1. CDR3 length: 17 residues. The germline V gene encodes CDR1 MDHEN and CDR2 SYDVKM. The CDR3 region is CASSLPDRGSSYNEQFF. Combining the CDR3 with reference TRBV28 and TRBJ2-1 gives the whole variable domain DVKVTQSSRYLVKRTGEKVFLECVQDMDHENMFWYRQDPGLGLRLIYFSYDVKMKEKGDIPEGYSVSREKKERFSLILESASTNQTSMYLCASSLPDRGSSYNEQFFGPGTRLTVL.

CDR3 sequence: CSVEDPAYPVGSSYEQYF. This rearrangement joins TRBV29-1 to TRBJ2-7; the D gene TCRdb calls, TRBD1, cannot be checked with no DNA. CDR3 length: 18 residues. Germline V gene lookup returns CDR1 SQVTM and CDR2 ANQGSEA.

The chain links TRBV5-5 to TRBJ2-6; the TCRdb D gene call, TRBD1, has no DNA to confirm it. The germline V gene encodes CDR1 SGHKS and CDR2 YYEKEE (reference sequence). The CDR3 contains 18 residues. The CDR3 sequence is CASSLEQVPSSGANVLTF.

This chain connects TRBV6-5 to TRBJ2-2; the D call from TCRdb, TRBD1, cannot be confirmed without DNA. The CDR3 is made up of 13 amino acids. Germline assignment: CDR1 MNHEY and CDR2 SVGAGI. Here the CDR3 reads CASTPGGAGELFF.

This chain links TRBV9 with TRBJ1-1. The CDR3 contains 14 residues. Germline loops: CDR1 SGDLS, CDR2 YYNGEE. CDR3 protein: CASSVSIAGTEAFF.

The V gene is TRBV27, the J gene TRBJ1-2. The CDR3 has 16 residues. Germline CDR1 and CDR2: MNHEY and SMNVEV (reference sequence). CDR3 in amino acids: CASSLGPNPQLYGYTF.

The chain uses TRBV12-3 or TRBV12-4 and TRBJ2-7; TCRdb gives TRBD1 as the D gene, but with no DNA this cannot be confirmed. The CDR3 runs to 14 residues. The chain's CDR3 is CASSYRVSSYEQYF.

This chain connects TRBV11-1 to TRBJ2-2. In germline, CDR1 is SGHAT, CDR2 FQDESV (reference sequence). The CDR3 consists of 14 residues. This CDR3 is CASSLARVTGELFF.

The V call is TRBV12-3 or TRBV12-4, the J call TRBJ2-3; TCRdb outputs TRBD1, but without DNA this stays unchecked. The CDR3 covers 14 residues. The CDR3 loop is CASSLDRDTDTQYF.

This rearrangement joins TRBV7-7 to TRBJ1-1. This CDR3 comprises 14 residues. The germline V gene has CDR1 SSHAT and CDR2 FNYEAQ (reference sequence). CDR3 protein: CASSPSQLNTEAFF. The full variable domain, rest sourced from reference TRBV7-7 and TRBJ1-1, is GAGVSQSPRYKVTKRGQDVTLRCDPISSHATLYWYQQALGQGPEFLTYFNYEAQPDKSGLPSDRFSAERPEGSISTLTIQRTEQRDSAMYRCASSPSQLNTEAFFGQGTRLTVV.

This rearrangement joins TRBV6-5 to TRBJ2-1; the TCRdb call, TRBD1, lacks DNA for checking. Germline V CDR1 and CDR2: MNHEY, SVGAGI. The CDR3 runs to 14 residues. The CDR3 region is CATGDGKGWDEQFF.

The gene calls are TRBV3-1 and TRBJ2-3; TCRdb selects TRBD2, and the lack of DNA leaves this call unchecked. Per the germline V gene, CDR1 is LGHDT and CDR2 is YNNKEL (reference sequence). The CDR3 extends over 17 amino acids. Here the CDR3 reads CASSQRTSGLGTDTQYF.